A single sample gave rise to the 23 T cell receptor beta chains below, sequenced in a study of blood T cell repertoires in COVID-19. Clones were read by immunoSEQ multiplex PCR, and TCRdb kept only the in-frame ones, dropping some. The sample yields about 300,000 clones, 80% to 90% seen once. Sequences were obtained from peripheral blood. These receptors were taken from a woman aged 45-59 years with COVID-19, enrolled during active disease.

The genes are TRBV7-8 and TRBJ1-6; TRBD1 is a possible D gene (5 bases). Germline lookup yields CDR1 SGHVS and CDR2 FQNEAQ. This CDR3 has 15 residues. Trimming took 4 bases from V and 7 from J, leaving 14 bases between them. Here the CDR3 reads CASSWRGRGNSPLHF. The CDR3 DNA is TGTGCCAGCAGCTGGCGGGGCCGGGGGAATTCACCCCTCCACTTT.

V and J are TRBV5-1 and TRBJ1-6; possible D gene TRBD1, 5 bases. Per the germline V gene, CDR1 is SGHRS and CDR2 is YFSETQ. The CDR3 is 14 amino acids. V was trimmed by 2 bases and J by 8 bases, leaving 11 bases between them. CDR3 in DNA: TGCGCCAGCAGCTTCAGGGTCGGTGATTCACCCCTCCACTTT. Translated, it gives CASSFRVGDSPLHF.

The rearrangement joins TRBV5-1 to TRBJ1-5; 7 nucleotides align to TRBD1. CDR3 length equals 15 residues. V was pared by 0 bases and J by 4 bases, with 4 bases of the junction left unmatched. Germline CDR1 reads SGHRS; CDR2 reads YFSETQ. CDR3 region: CASSLDATGNQPQHF. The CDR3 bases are TGCGCCAGCAGCTTGGATGCGACAGGGAATCAGCCCCAGCATTTT.

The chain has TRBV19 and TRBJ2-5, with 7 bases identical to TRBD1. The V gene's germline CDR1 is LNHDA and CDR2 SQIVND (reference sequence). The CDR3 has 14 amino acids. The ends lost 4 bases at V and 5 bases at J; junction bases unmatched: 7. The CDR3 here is CASSRDRVRETQYF. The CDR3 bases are TGTGCCAGTAGTAGAGACAGGGTGAGGGAGACCCAGTACTTC.

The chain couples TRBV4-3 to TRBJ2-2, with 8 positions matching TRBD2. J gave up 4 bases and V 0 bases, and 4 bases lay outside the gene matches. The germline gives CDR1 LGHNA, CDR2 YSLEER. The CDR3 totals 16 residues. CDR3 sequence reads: CASSQEPRGGTGELFF. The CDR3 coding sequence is TGCGCCAGCAGCCAAGAACCCCGGGGGGGCACCGGGGAGCTGTTTTTT.

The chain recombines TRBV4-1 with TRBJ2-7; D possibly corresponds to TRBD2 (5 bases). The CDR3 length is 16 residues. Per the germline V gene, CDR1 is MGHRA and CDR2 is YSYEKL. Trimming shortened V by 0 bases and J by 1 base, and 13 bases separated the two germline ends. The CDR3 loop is CASSQESESGSYEQYF. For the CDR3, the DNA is TGCGCCAGCAGCCAAGAATCTGAGAGCGGATCCTACGAGCAGTACTTC.

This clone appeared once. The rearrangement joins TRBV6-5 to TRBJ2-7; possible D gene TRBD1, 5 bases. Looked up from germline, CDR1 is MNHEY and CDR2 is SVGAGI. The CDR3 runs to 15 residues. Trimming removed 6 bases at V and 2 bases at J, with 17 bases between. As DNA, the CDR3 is TGTGCCAGCAGCCCGACAGTCCCTCATACCTACGAGCAGTACTTC. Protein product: CASSPTVPHTYEQYF.

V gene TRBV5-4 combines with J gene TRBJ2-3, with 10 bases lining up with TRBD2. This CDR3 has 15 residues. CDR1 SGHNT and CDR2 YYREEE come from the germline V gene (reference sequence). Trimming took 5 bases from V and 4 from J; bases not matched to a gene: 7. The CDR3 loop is CASSTKREGADTQYF. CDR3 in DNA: TGTGCCAGCAGTACCAAGCGGGAGGGCGCAGATACGCAGTATTTT.

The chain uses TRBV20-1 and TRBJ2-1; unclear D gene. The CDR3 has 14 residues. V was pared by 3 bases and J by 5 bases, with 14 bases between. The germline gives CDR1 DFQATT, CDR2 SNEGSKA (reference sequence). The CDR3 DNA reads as TGCAGTGCTAGTGACCACTATGGCAACAATGAGCAGTTCTTC. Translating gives CSASDHYGNNEQFF.

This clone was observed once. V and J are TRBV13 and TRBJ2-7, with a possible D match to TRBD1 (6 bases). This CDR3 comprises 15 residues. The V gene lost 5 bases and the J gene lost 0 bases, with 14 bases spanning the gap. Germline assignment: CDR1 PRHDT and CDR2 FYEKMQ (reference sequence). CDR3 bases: TGTGCCAGCAGCAAAGACGGACAGACCTCCTACGAGCAGTACTTC. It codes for CASSKDGQTSYEQYF.

In DNA, the CDR3 is TGTGCCAGTAGTATAGGGGAGAGGACTAGCGGGAGGGCCTACAATGAGCAGTTCTTC. Translated: CASSIGERTSGRAYNEQFF. This chain uses TRBV19 with TRBJ2-1; 15 nucleotides align to TRBD2. Germline-derived CDR1 and CDR2 are LNHDA and SQIVND (reference sequence). There are 19 residues in the CDR3. J was trimmed by 2 bases and V by 1 base; bases with no gene match: 6.

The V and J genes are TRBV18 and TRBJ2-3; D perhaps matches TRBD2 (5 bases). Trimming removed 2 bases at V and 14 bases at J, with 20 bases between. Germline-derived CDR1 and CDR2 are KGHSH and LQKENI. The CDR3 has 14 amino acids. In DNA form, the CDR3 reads TGTGCCAGCTCACCAGCCGGGTGGGAGCGCATCGGGTATTTT. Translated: CASSPAGWERIGYF.

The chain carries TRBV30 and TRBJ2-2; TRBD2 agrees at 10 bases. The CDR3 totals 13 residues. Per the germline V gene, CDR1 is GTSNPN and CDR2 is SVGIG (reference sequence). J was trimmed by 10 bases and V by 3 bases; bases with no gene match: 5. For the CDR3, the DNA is TGTGCCTGGAGGAGTCTAGCGGGGGCGGAGCTGTTTTTT. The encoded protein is CAWRSLAGAELFF. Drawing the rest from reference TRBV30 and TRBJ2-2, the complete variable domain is SQTIHQWPATLVQPVGSPLSLECTVEGTSNPNLYWYRQAAGRGLQLLFYSVGIGQISSEVPQNLSASRPQDRQFILSSKKLLLSDSGFYLCAWRSLAGAELFFGEGSRLTVL.

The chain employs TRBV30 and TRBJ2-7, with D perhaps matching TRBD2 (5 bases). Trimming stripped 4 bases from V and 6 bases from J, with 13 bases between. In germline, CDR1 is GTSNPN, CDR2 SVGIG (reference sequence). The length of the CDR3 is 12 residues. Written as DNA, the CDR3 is TGTGCCTGGACATATAGCGCGATCGAGCAGTACTTC. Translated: CAWTYSAIEQYF.

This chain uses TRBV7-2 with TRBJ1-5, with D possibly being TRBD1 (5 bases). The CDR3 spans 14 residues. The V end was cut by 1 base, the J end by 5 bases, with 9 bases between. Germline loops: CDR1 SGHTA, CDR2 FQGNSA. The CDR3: CASSLVSRDQPQHF. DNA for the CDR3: TGTGCCAGCAGCTTAGTTTCCAGGGATCAGCCCCAGCATTTT.

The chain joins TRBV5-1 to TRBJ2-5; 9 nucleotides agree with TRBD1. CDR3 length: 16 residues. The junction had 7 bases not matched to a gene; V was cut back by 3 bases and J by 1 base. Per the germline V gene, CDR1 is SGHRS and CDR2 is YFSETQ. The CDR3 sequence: CASSSRVDRGQETQYF. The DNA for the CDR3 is TGCGCCAGCAGCTCCCGAGTGGACAGGGGCCAAGAGACCCAGTACTTC.

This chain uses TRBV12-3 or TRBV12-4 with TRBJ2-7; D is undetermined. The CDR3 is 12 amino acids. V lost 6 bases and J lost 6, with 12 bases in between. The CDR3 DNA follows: TGTGCCAGCAGCTACGGTGGTTTCGAGCAGTACTTC. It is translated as CASSYGGFEQYF.

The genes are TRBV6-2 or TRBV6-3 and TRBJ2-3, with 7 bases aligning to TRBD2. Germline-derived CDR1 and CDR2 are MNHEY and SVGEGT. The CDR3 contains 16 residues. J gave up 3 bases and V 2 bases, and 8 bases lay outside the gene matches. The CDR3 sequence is CASSYTIGAGTDTQYF. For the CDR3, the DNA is TGTGCCAGCAGTTACACCATAGGAGCGGGAACAGATACGCAGTATTTT.

The CDR3 loop is CATTDRGALSGYTF. Here the CDR3 DNA reads TGTGCCACTACGGACAGGGGGGCGTTGAGCGGCTACACCTTC. V usage is TRBV19 and J usage is TRBJ1-2; 10 bases line up with TRBD1. This CDR3 has 14 amino acids. Losses at the gene ends were 10 bases for V and 8 bases for J; bases not matched to a gene: 13. The germline V gene encodes CDR1 LNHDA and CDR2 SQIVND (reference sequence).

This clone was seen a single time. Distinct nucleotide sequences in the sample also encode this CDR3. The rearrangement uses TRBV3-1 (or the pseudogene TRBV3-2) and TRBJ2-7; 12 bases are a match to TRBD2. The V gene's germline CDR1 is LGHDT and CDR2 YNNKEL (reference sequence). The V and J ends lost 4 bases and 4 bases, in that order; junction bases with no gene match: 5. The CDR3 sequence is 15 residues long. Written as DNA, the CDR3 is TGTGCCAGCAGCCCTCGACTAGCGGGAGTTTACGAGCAGTACTTC. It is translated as CASSPRLAGVYEQYF.

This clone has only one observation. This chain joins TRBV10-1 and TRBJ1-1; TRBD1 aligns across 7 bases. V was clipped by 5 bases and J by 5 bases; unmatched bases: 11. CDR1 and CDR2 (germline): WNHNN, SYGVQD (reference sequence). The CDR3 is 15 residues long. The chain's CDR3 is CASSRQGFLVTEAFF. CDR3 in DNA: TGCGCCAGCAGTAGACAGGGTTTTTTGGTTACTGAAGCTTTCTTT.

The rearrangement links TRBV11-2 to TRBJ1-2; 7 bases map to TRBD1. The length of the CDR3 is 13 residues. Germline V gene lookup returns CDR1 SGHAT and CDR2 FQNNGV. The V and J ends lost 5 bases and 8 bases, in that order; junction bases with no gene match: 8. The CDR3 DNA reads TGTGCCAGCAGCCAGACAGGGCACGGGGGCTACACCTTC. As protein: CASSQTGHGGYTF.

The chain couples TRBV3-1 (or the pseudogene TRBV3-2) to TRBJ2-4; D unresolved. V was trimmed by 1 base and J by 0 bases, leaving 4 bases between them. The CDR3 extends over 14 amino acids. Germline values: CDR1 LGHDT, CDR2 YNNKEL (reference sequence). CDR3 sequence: CASSQVSAKNIQYF. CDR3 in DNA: TGTGCCAGCAGCCAAGTCTCAGCCAAAAACATTCAGTACTTC.